These T cell receptor beta chains were read from a single sample in a study of OX40 agonist ivuxolimab in advanced cancers. Only in-frame clones appear in the TCRdb table, and some are missing; sequencing was by immunoSEQ multiplex PCR. Of about 81,000 clones listed, around 80% are singletons. The material was CD4+ or CD8+ T cells sorted from blood, obtained in a trial of the OX40 agonist ivuxolimab. All receptors derive from an adult with an advanced solid tumor such as melanoma, head and neck, liver or kidney cancer. CDR3s include the opening cysteine and the closing phenylalanine or tryptophan.

TRBJ2-2 16 TRBV2 CASSGPGTPVGGELFF
TRBJ2-1 14 TRBV14 CASSPTWLVHEQFF
TRBJ1-1 14 TRBV28 CASSLTGAPTEAFF
. 11 TRBV5-4 CASSWSYEQYF
TRBJ2-1 16 TRBV5-4 CASSLGGGREYNEQFF
TRBJ2-1 16 TRBV5-1 CASSLSEYRPYNEQFF
TRBJ2-3 14 TRBV10-1 CASSDDGGTDTQYF
TRBJ2-1 16 TRBV7-9 CASSRPRGQGLSEQFF
TRBJ2-3 14 TRBV6-6 CASSYSTGRDTQYF
TRBJ1-2 15 TRBV27 CASRSGSRDPYGYTF
TRBJ1-5 13 TRBV6-5 CASSYFSAQPQHF
TRBJ1-1 15 TRBV9 CASSGGRRLGTEAFF
TRBJ2-1 16 TRBV13 CASSEGTSGREYEQFF
TRBJ2-1 16 TRBV4-3 CASSQDGSGRYNEQFF
TRBJ1-2 10 TRBV18 CASSQTGYTF
TRBJ2-7 15 TRBV4-3 CASSPGTTTQGGQYF